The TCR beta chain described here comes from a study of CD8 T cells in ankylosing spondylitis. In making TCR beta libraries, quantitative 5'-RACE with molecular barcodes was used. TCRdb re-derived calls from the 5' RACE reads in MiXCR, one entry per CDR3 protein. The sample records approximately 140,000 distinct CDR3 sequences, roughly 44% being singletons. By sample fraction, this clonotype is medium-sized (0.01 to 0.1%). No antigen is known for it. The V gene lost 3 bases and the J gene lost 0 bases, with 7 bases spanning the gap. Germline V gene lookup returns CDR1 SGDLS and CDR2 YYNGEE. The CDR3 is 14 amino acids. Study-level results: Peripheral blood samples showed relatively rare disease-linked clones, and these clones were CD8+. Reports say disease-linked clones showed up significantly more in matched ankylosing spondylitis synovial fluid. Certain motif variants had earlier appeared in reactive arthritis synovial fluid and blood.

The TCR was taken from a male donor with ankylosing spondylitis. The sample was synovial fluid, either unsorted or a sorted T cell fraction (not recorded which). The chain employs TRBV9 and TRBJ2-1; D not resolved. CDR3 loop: CASSGANSYNEQFF. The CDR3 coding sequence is TGTGCCAGCAGCGGTGCCAACTCCTACAATGAGCAGTTCTTC.